Each of the 5 T cell receptor beta chains below was sequenced from the same sample in a study of blood T cell repertoires in COVID-19. Sequencing was performed with immunoSEQ multiplex PCR; in TCRdb, only in-frame clones are kept and a portion is missing. The repertoire holds a few hundred thousand clones, with just over 85% as singletons. Sequencing was performed on PBMCs or T cells enriched from blood (not recorded which). The receptors were sampled from a woman aged 50 to 60 with acute COVID-19.

The J gene is TRBJ1-5, the V gene TRBV29-1; tentatively, D is TRBD1 (5 bases). CDR1 SQVTM and CDR2 ANQGSEA come from the germline V gene. Trimming left V 0 bases short and J 4 bases short, with 10 bases between. The CDR3 extends over 14 amino acids. The CDR3, as DNA: TGCAGCGTTGAAGATGGGGCAGGGAATCAGCCCCAGCATTTT. Its translation is CSVEDGAGNQPQHF.

This clone came up a few times. The chain is built from TRBV28 and TRBJ1-3; maybe TRBD1 (5 bases). This CDR3 spans 14 amino acids. Germline V gives CDR1 MDHEN, CDR2 SYDVKM. Trimming removed 7 bases at V and 4 bases at J, with 14 bases between. The CDR3: CASNSGAAGNTIYF. The CDR3 nucleotides are TGTGCCAGCAACAGTGGGGCAGCAGGAAACACCATATATTTT. Drawing the rest from reference TRBV28 and TRBJ1-3, the complete variable domain is DVKVTQSSRYLVKRTGEKVFLECVQDMDHENMFWYRQDPGLGLRLIYFSYDVKMKEKGDIPEGYSVSREKKERFSLILESASTNQTSMYLCASNSGAAGNTIYFGEGSWLTVV.

The rearrangement joins TRBV6-5 to TRBJ2-1; TRBD2 agrees at 11 bases. V dropped 6 bases and J dropped 7; count of bases not matched to a gene: 2. Germline loops: CDR1 MNHEY, CDR2 SVGAGI. The CDR3 is made up of 13 amino acids. The CDR3 DNA follows: TGTGCCAGCAGGGTAGCGGGAGGGAATGAGCAGTTCTTC. Its translation: CASRVAGGNEQFF.

CDR3: CASSILGTGTPNQPQHF. The CDR3 DNA is TGTGCCAGTAGTATACTCGGTACGGGAACCCCCAATCAGCCCCAGCATTTT. The chain links TRBV19 to TRBJ1-5; no reliable D call. CDR1 is LNHDA and CDR2 is SQIVND in the germline V gene (reference sequence). The length of the CDR3 is 17 residues. V lost 2 bases and J lost 3, with 17 bases in between.

The chain recombines TRBV7-3 with TRBJ2-3, with 7 bases that match TRBD2. Germline V gene sequence: CDR1 SGHTA, CDR2 FQGTGA. V dropped 5 bases and J dropped 5; count of bases not matched to a gene: 10. This CDR3 has 15 residues. CDR3 nucleotides: TGTGCCAGCAGCGAAAGCGGCGGGAGAAGAGATACGCAGTATTTT. Protein: CASSESGGRRDTQYF.